What follows are 10 T cell receptor beta chains derived from one specimen sequenced in a study of blood T cell repertoires in COVID-19. This table comes from immunoSEQ multiplex PCR, and its TCRdb copy is limited to in-frame clones, with some not included. The sample includes about 210,000 clones, around 82% seen only once; the top ten take about 7.4%. The sequencing input was peripheral blood. The receptors were gathered from a woman aged 45-60 years with acute or convalescent COVID-19.

The chain recombines TRBV2 with TRBJ1-3, with TRBD1 as a possible D gene (5 bases). CDR3 length equals 14 residues. Germline V gives CDR1 SNHLY, CDR2 FYNNEI. V was pared by 6 bases and J by 0 bases, with 9 bases between. The CDR3, as DNA: TGTGCCAGCAGCGCTCAGGGCTCTGGAAACACCATATATTTT. Protein: CASSAQGSGNTIYF.

The chain combines TRBV28 with TRBJ1-5, with D possibly TRBD1 on 5 matching bases. The CDR3 is 16 amino acids. CDR1 is MDHEN, CDR2 SYDVKM, per germline. V was clipped by 4 bases and J by 2 bases, with 15 bases between them. The CDR3: CASSWAQGRGNQPQHF. DNA of the CDR3: TGTGCCAGCAGTTGGGCCCAGGGTCGCGGCAATCAGCCCCAGCATTTT.

The chain recombines TRBV28 with TRBJ1-1; 11 nucleotides agree with TRBD1. The V gene end was trimmed by 4 bases and the J gene end by 10 bases; junction bases not matched to a gene: 5. CDR1 is MDHEN and CDR2 is SYDVKM in the germline V gene. This CDR3 spans 13 amino acids. CDR3 DNA: TGTGCCAGCAGTTCTGGGGACAGGGGGACAGCTTTCTTT. Its protein is CASSSGDRGTAFF.

The chain links TRBV2 to TRBJ2-3; 11 positions agree with TRBD2. This CDR3 spans 15 amino acids. V was pared by 5 bases and J by 1 base, with 2 bases of the junction left unmatched. The V gene's germline CDR1 is SNHLY and CDR2 FYNNEI. This CDR3 reads CASSLLAGGTDTQYF. The CDR3 nucleotides read TGTGCCAGCAGTTTACTAGCGGGGGGCACAGATACGCAGTATTTT.

This chain links TRBV12-3 or TRBV12-4 with TRBJ2-2; D unclear. CDR3 length equals 13 residues. Trimming stripped 3 bases from V and 6 bases from J, with 8 bases between. The CDR3 region is CASSLVEAGELFF. In DNA, the CDR3 is TGTGCCAGCAGTTTGGTTGAGGCCGGGGAGCTGTTTTTT.

This rearrangement joins TRBV24-1 to TRBJ2-5; a weak D match, TRBD1 (6 bases). V was shortened by 5 bases and J by 5 bases, with 20 bases between the two germline ends. The CDR3 length is 16 residues. Germline V gives CDR1 KGHDR, CDR2 SFDVKD. The CDR3 reads CATSVKNSGDRETQYF. CDR3 DNA sequence: TGTGCCACCAGTGTGAAAAATTCAGGGGATCGGGAGACCCAGTACTTC.

This clone was seen a few times. The chain uses TRBV7-8 and TRBJ1-5, with 8 bases aligning to TRBD1. The CDR3 consists of 14 residues. V was pared by 5 bases and J by 6 bases, with 6 bases of the junction left unmatched. Germline CDR1 SGHVS, CDR2 FQNEAQ. This CDR3 reads CASSPDRGSQPQHF. The CDR3 DNA reads as TGTGCCAGCAGCCCCGACAGGGGCTCTCAGCCCCAGCATTTT.

The chain combines TRBV5-1 with TRBJ2-1, with a possible D match to TRBD2 (5 bases). CDR1 and CDR2 (germline): SGHRS, YFSETQ. Trimming removed 0 bases at V and 9 bases at J, with 10 bases between. This CDR3 contains 13 residues. This chain's CDR3 is CASSLDFGGEQFF. The CDR3 DNA sequence: TGCGCCAGCAGCTTGGACTTCGGAGGTGAGCAGTTCTTC.

To note about this clone: The junction differs from germline at one of its ends, possibly a read error. This rearrangement joins TRBV15 to TRBJ2-1; perhaps TRBD2 as D (6 bases). The CDR3 runs 16 residues. Per germline, CDR1 LNHNV and CDR2 YYDKDF (reference sequence). CDR3 coding DNA: TGTGTCACCAGCAGAGAGGGGACTGCCGCTCAGGAGGAGCAGTTCTTC. Translating gives CVTSREGTAAQEEQFF.

This clone was seen a handful of times. The V and J genes are TRBV6-5 and TRBJ2-1; tentative D call: TRBD2 (6 bases). In germline, CDR1 is MNHEY, CDR2 SVGAGI. V lost 6 bases, J lost 8 bases, and 17 bases lay in between. This CDR3 spans 14 amino acids. The CDR3 protein is CASRSHPRGDEQFF. The CDR3, as DNA: TGTGCCAGCAGGAGCCACCCGCGGGGCGATGAGCAGTTCTTC.